The next 30 T cell receptor beta chains were all read from a single sample in a study of blood T cells in healthy people across ages. With a J-beta primer mix and a sample-barcoded 5' primer, a second PCR ran about 7 to 12 cycles. Via MiXCR, TCRdb re-called the 5' RACE reads, giving one row per CDR3 protein. The sample carries 600,000 to 900,000 distinct CDR3 sequences, roughly 25% recorded once. A further study also used this sample, focusing on T cells of mothers and their children.

The sample consisted of blood. The source of these receptors is a boy aged 5-17 years in good health.

This clonotype was detected many times. This chain connects TRBV7-2 to TRBJ2-3, with 14 bases that match TRBD2. Per germline, CDR1 SGHTA and CDR2 FQGNSA. The CDR3 length is 16 residues. V shed 4 bases and J 4 bases; nucleotides not matched to a gene: 4. The CDR3 protein is CASSYGLAGGADTQYF. The CDR3 coding sequence is TGTGCCAGCAGCTACGGACTAGCGGGGGGTGCAGATACGCAGTATTTT. Full variable domain (missing parts from reference TRBV7-2 and TRBJ2-3): GAGVSQSPSNKVTEKGKDVELRCDPISGHTALYWYRQSLGQGLEFLIYFQGNSAPDKSGLPSDRFSAERTGGSVSTLTIQRTQQEDSAVYLCASSYGLAGGADTQYFGPGTRLTVL.

The genes are TRBV5-1 and TRBJ1-4, with 7 bases fitting TRBD1. With 4 bases clipped from V and 5 bases from J, the junction kept 8 bases outside the gene matches. The CDR3 extends over 15 amino acids. Per germline, CDR1 SGHRS and CDR2 YFSETQ. CDR3 in amino acids: CASSPDDRANEKLFF. Here the CDR3 DNA reads TGCGCCAGCAGCCCGGACGACAGGGCGAATGAAAAACTGTTTTTT. Combining the CDR3 with reference TRBV5-1 and TRBJ1-4 gives the whole variable domain KAGVTQTPRYLIKTRGQQVTLSCSPISGHRSVSWYQQTPGQGLQFLFEYFSETQRNKGNFPGRFSGRQFSNSRSEMNVSTLELGDSALYLCASSPDDRANEKLFFGSGTQLSVL.

The genes are TRBV7-9 and TRBJ2-7; D is ambiguous. The CDR3 runs to 12 residues. CDR1 is SEHNR, CDR2 FQNEAQ, per germline (reference sequence). Between the trimmed V and J ends, which lost 0 bases and 6 bases, there was a span of 6 bases. The CDR3 protein is CASSLAVGEQYF. CDR3 DNA: TGTGCCAGCAGCTTAGCGGTGGGCGAGCAGTACTTC.

The chain carries TRBV5-1 and TRBJ2-3; no reliable D call. Trimming shortened V by 4 bases and J by 6 bases, and 12 bases separated the two germline ends. Per germline, CDR1 SGHRS and CDR2 YFSETQ. This CDR3 is built from 13 residues. The CDR3 bases are TGCGCCAGCAGCACCACGGCTATTGATACGCAGTATTTT. This sequence encodes CASSTTAIDTQYF.

This clonotype came up a few times. The J gene is TRBJ2-6, the V gene TRBV10-3, with D unclear. Germline V gene data show CDR1 as ENHRY and CDR2 as SYGVKD. This CDR3 spans 16 amino acids. Trimming removed 4 bases from V and 3 bases from J, with 13 bases in between. CDR3 loop: CAISGHSPDGANVLTF. As DNA, the CDR3 is TGTGCCATCAGTGGGCACAGTCCGGATGGGGCCAACGTCCTGACTTTC.

This clonotype was seen a handful of times. The J gene is TRBJ1-4, the V gene TRBV6-6; D gene uncertain. With 1 base removed from V and 3 bases from J, the gap between germline ends came to 9 bases. Per germline, CDR1 MNHNY and CDR2 SVGAGI (reference sequence). CDR3 length: 15 residues. CDR3 amino acids: CASSYYGMANEKLFF. The CDR3 DNA sequence: TGTGCCAGCAGTTACTACGGGATGGCTAATGAAAAACTGTTTTTT.

There are a few counts of this clonotype. The chain joins TRBV10-3 to TRBJ1-5; D uncertain. Trimming stripped 10 bases from V and 3 bases from J, with 13 bases between. The germline V gene encodes CDR1 ENHRY and CDR2 SYGVKD. CDR3 size: 13 residues. CDR3 amino acids: CATRPGNNQPQHF. CDR3 nucleotides: TGTGCCACCCGCCCGGGGAACAATCAGCCCCAGCATTTT.

This clonotype was picked up a small number of times. The rearrangement joins TRBV9 to TRBJ2-1; D not resolved. Judging by the DNA end, TRBJ2-5 fits better; the J call may be wrong. Germline loops: CDR1 SGDLS, CDR2 YYNGEE. CDR3 length: 13 amino acids. The CDR3 region is CASSIGFQETQYF. The CDR3 DNA reads as TGTGCCAGCAGCATCGGATTTCAAGAGACCCAGTACTTC.

The chain uses TRBV9 and TRBJ2-5; D may match TRBD1 or TRBD2 (5 bases each). The V end was cut by 4 bases, the J end by 1 base, with 17 bases between. The CDR3 contains 16 residues. CDR1 is SGDLS and CDR2 is YYNGEE in the germline V gene. The CDR3 loop is CASSQASWDRQETQYF. The CDR3, as DNA: TGTGCCAGCAGCCAGGCGTCGTGGGACCGCCAAGAGACCCAGTACTTC. Combining the CDR3 with reference TRBV9 and TRBJ2-5 gives the whole variable domain DSGVTQTPKHLITATGQRVTLRCSPRSGDLSVYWYQQSLDQGLQFLIQYYNGEERAKGNILERFSAQQFPDLHSELNLSSLELGDSALYFCASSQASWDRQETQYFGPGTRLLVL.

V gene TRBV6-2 or TRBV6-3 combines with J gene TRBJ2-7, with D possibly being TRBD2 (6 bases). From germline, CDR1 is MNHEY and CDR2 SVGEGT. V lost 0 bases, J lost 9 bases, and 9 bases lay in between. The CDR3 is 12 residues long. CDR3: CASSYSGDLQYF. The CDR3 DNA reads TGTGCCAGCAGTTACTCCGGGGACTTGCAGTACTTC.

There are a few counts of this clonotype. V gene TRBV6-6 combines with J gene TRBJ2-3; 8 bases align to TRBD1. Trimming cost V 5 bases and J 0 bases; bases outside gene matches: 7. Germline CDR1 MNHNY, CDR2 SVGAGI (reference sequence). The CDR3 totals 16 residues. The CDR3 here is CASSPGTGWSTDTQYF. In DNA form, the CDR3 reads TGTGCCAGCAGTCCCGGGACAGGCTGGAGCACAGATACGCAGTATTTT.

J is TRBJ2-5 and V is TRBV6-1, with 9 bases lining up with TRBD1. There are 17 residues in the CDR3. Germline V CDR1 and CDR2: MNHNS, SASEGT. V lost 6 bases and J lost 6; bases outside the gene matches: 17. Here the CDR3 reads CASSPPGQGMKRQTQYF. Written as DNA, the CDR3 is TGTGCCAGCAGCCCCCCGGGACAGGGAATGAAGAGGCAGACCCAGTACTTC.

This chain uses TRBV25-1 with TRBJ2-7; D remains ambiguous. This CDR3 contains 12 residues. Trimming pared 3 bases from V and 3 bases from J, leaving 6 bases between. Per the germline V gene, CDR1 is MGHDK and CDR2 is SYGVNS. In DNA form, the CDR3 reads TGTGCCAGCAGTGATGACCTCTACGAGCAGTACTTC. This codes for CASSDDLYEQYF.

This chain links TRBV2 with TRBJ2-2; D possibly uses TRBD1 or TRBD2 (5 bases each). This CDR3 has 14 residues. V was pared by 6 bases and J by 2 bases, with 10 bases between. Per germline, CDR1 SNHLY and CDR2 FYNNEI. CDR3 sequence (DNA): TGTGCCAGCAGGGGGACCCTCAACACCGGGGAGCTGTTTTTT. Encoded protein: CASRGTLNTGELFF.

The chain combines TRBV7-2 with TRBJ1-1; D unresolved. V was cut by 4 bases and J by 3 bases, with 12 bases left in between. Per germline, CDR1 SGHTA and CDR2 FQGNSA. This CDR3 has 14 residues. The CDR3 is CASSSNSGYTEAFF. CDR3 nucleotides: TGTGCCAGCAGCTCCAATTCAGGATACACTGAAGCTTTCTTT.

The rearrangement joins TRBV20-1 to TRBJ2-3; D gene unclear. The CDR3 spans 8 residues. V lost 6 bases to trimming and J lost 6 bases, with 1 base between them. Germline CDR1 DFQATT, CDR2 SNEGSKA (reference sequence). CDR3 bases: TGCAGTGCCGATACGCAGTATTTT. This codes for CSADTQYF.

CDR3 in amino acids: CASSEPGFETEAFF. As DNA, the CDR3 is TGTGCCAGCAGTGAACCCGGTTTCGAGACTGAAGCTTTCTTT. This rearrangement joins TRBV6-1 to TRBJ1-1, with no clear D. Germline loops: CDR1 MNHNS, CDR2 SASEGT. Trimming shortened V by 2 bases and J by 5 bases, and 12 bases separated the two germline ends. The CDR3 runs 14 residues.

This clonotype was picked up many times. This chain connects TRBV10-3 to TRBJ2-6; D gene unclear. The CDR3 is 16 amino acids. Deletions cut 0 bases from V and 0 bases from J, with 6 bases between. CDR1 and CDR2 from the germline V gene are ENHRY and SYGVKD. For the CDR3, the DNA is TGTGCCATCAGTGAGTCTGGCACCTCTGGGGCCAACGTCCTGACTTTC. Amino acids: CAISESGTSGANVLTF.

The rearrangement uses TRBV27 and TRBJ2-5; 9 bases fit TRBD2. The end of the DNA aligns better with TRBJ2-1, so the J call may be wrong. The CDR3 is 17 residues long. The germline CDR1 and CDR2 sequences are MNHEY and SMNVEV (reference sequence). The CDR3 spells CASSLSSWLAGINEQFF. DNA for the CDR3: TGTGCCAGCAGTTTATCGTCGTGGCTAGCGGGAATCAATGAGCAGTTCTTC.

This clonotype was seen more than once but under ten times. The chain links TRBV6-6 to TRBJ2-1; the D gene could be TRBD1 or TRBD2 (6 bases each). Trimming stripped 7 bases from V and 9 bases from J, with 13 bases between. The germline CDR1 and CDR2 sequences are MNHNY and SVGAGI (reference sequence). CDR3 length: 12 residues. The CDR3 region has the DNA TGTGCCAGCACCGACTGGGGGGCTGAGCAGTTCTTC. Protein: CASTDWGAEQFF.

This clonotype has only a few counts. This chain joins TRBV10-3 and TRBJ2-2; TRBD2 aligns across 16 bases. The CDR3 runs to 17 residues. J was trimmed by 1 base and V by 7 bases; bases with no gene match: 3. The germline V gene encodes CDR1 ENHRY and CDR2 SYGVKD. CDR3: CAIKGLAGGLNTGELFF. The CDR3 nucleotides are TGTGCCATCAAGGGACTAGCGGGGGGGCTGAACACCGGGGAGCTGTTTTTT.

This clonotype was picked up a small number of times. The chain joins TRBV29-1 to TRBJ2-5; D possibly corresponds to TRBD2 (6 bases). Matching the DNA end better, TRBJ2-1 makes the J call doubtful. This CDR3 region has 15 residues. Germline CDR1 SQVTM, CDR2 ANQGSEA. CDR3 sequence: CSVQYHPLGGFEQFF. Here the CDR3 DNA reads TGCAGCGTTCAGTATCATCCTTTGGGAGGTTTTGAGCAGTTCTTC.

The CDR3 nucleotides read TGTGCCAGCAATCCCTCAGGGACCCAAGAGACCCAGTACTTC. It encodes CASNPSGTQETQYF. J is TRBJ2-5 and V is TRBV9; possibly TRBD1 or TRBD2 for D (5 bases each). Trimming removed 6 bases from V and 1 base from J, with 13 bases in between. The CDR3 length is 14 residues. Germline V gene sequence: CDR1 SGDLS, CDR2 YYNGEE.

The genes are TRBV5-1 and TRBJ2-7; 9 bases are shared with TRBD1. The J call is doubtful: the DNA matches TRBJ2-1 better. The CDR3 contains 16 residues. CDR1 is SGHRS and CDR2 is YFSETQ in the germline V gene. The CDR3 sequence is CASSSGGQGIYNEQFF. The CDR3 bases are TGCGCCAGCAGCTCGGGGGGACAGGGTATTTACAATGAGCAGTTCTTC.

Only a few counts were recorded for this clonotype. J is TRBJ2-5 and V is TRBV7-9; 7 bases are a match to TRBD1. V gave up 5 bases and J gave up 2 bases; unmatched junction bases: 8. In germline, CDR1 is SEHNR, CDR2 FQNEAQ (reference sequence). CDR3 length: 15 amino acids. For the CDR3, the DNA is TGTGCCAGCAGCCAAACCGGGACAGTACAAGAGACCCAGTACTTC. Its protein product is CASSQTGTVQETQYF.

The chain has TRBV7-9 and TRBJ1-1; D is unclear. CDR1 and CDR2 from the germline V gene are SEHNR and FQNEAQ (reference sequence). The V and J ends lost 6 bases and 4 bases respectively, with 9 bases between them. The CDR3 is 12 amino acids. Written as DNA, the CDR3 is TGTGCCAGCAGTACATGGGGCACTGAAGCTTTCTTT. Protein: CASSTWGTEAFF.

The V call is TRBV7-2, the J call TRBJ2-7, with TRBD2 matching over 11 bases. The CDR3 spans 15 residues. J was trimmed by 0 bases and V by 5 bases; bases with no gene match: 3. Germline-derived CDR1 and CDR2 are SGHTA and FQGNSA. The CDR3 sequence is CASSRLAGPSYEQYF. CDR3 DNA: TGTGCCAGCAGCAGACTAGCGGGGCCCTCCTACGAGCAGTACTTC.

This clonotype was detected a few times. The gene calls are TRBV4-1 and TRBJ2-4, with 9 bases fitting TRBD2. V lost 0 bases to trimming and J lost 0 bases; unmatched junction nucleotides: 3. The CDR3 runs to 17 residues. The germline CDR1 and CDR2 sequences are MGHRA and YSYEKL. This CDR3 reads CASSQETSGLAKNIQYF. Here the CDR3 DNA reads TGCGCCAGCAGCCAAGAGACTAGCGGACTAGCCAAAAACATTCAGTACTTC.

The genes are TRBV7-3 and TRBJ2-1, with TRBD2 identical over 9 bases. Germline V gene sequence: CDR1 SGHTA, CDR2 FQGTGA. This CDR3 has 16 residues. The J segment lost 9 bases and the V segment lost 0 bases, leaving 9 bases of the junction unmatched. The CDR3 sequence: CASSLTAGGLVVEQFF. The CDR3 coding sequence is TGTGCCAGCAGCTTAACGGCGGGGGGGCTAGTAGTTGAGCAGTTCTTC.

This clonotype occurred many times. The chain carries TRBV7-3 and TRBJ2-5; D is ambiguous. With 1 base removed from V and 5 bases from J, the gap between germline ends came to 8 bases. Looked up from germline, CDR1 is SGHTA and CDR2 is FQGTGA. The CDR3 covers 13 residues. Here the CDR3 reads CASSLNGGETQYF. CDR3 nucleotides: TGTGCCAGCAGCTTAAATGGCGGCGAGACCCAGTACTTC.